Listed below are T cell receptor beta chains from one sample, sequenced in a study of cytomegalovirus exposure and HLA in healthy donors. Profiled with immunoSEQ multiplex PCR; TCRdb holds only in-frame clones, not every one. The table has more than 300,000 clones, around 86% seen once. What was sequenced was PBMCs. The receptors here all came from a woman aged 18-29 years in good health and CMV-seronegative. The CDR3 runs from the conserved cysteine through the conserved F or W. D genes are given only for firm matches. Clone size appears in some rows only: once, few, many, or a class for an expanded clone.

>TRBV6-6|TRBD1|-|TRBJ2-2
TGTGCCAGCAGGTCCGGGACAGGGAACACCGGGGAGCTGTTTTTT
CASRSGTGNTGELFF
>TRBV5-6|-|-|TRBJ2-6
TGTGCCAGCGCTTTCACAGCTGGGGCCAACGTCCTGACTTTC
CASAFTAGANVLTF
>TRBV6-5|-|-|TRBJ2-7
TGTGCCAGCAGTTCCTCTTTCAGGATCTTAGAGCAGTACTTC
CASSSSFRILEQYF
>TRBV6-4|TRBD2|-|TRBJ2-1
TGTGCCAGCAGTGAATTAGCGGGAGCCTACAATGAGCAGTTCTTC
CASSELAGAYNEQFF
>TRBV6-5|-|-|TRBJ2-1
TGTGCCAGCAGTTACCGGGACTCCTGGTCGGGGCTTGAGCAGTTCTTC
CASSYRDSWSGLEQFF
>TRBV6-1|-|-|TRBJ1-2
TGTGCCAGCAGTGCACAGTTTAACTATGGCTACACCTTC
CASSAQFNYGYTF
>TRBV7-8|-|-|TRBJ1-4
TGTGCCAGCGGAGTTAATGTTGCATCTACAACTAATGAAAAACTGTTTTTT
CASGVNVASTTNEKLFF
>TRBV6-6|-|-|TRBJ1-2
TGTGCCACCCTTGGGAGATCCGCTAACTATGGCTACACCTTC
CATLGRSANYGYTF
>TRBV10-2|TRBD1|-|TRBJ2-7
TGCGCCACCGCGAGGGGACAGGACTACGAGCAGTACTTC
CATARGQDYEQYF
>TRBV19|TRBD1|-|TRBJ2-2
TGTGCCAGCAAACTGGGACAGTCGAACACCGGGGAGCTGTTTTTT
CASKLGQSNTGELFF
>TRBV7-9|-|-|TRBJ2-7
TGTGCCAGCAGCTCATCCGGTAGCTCCTACGAGCAGTACTTC
CASSSSGSSYEQYF
>TRBV28|-|-|TRBJ1-5
TGTGCCAGCAGTTTTCCAGGGGCCCTCAATCAGCCCCAGCATTTT
CASSFPGALNQPQHF
>TRBV7-9|TRBD1|-|TRBJ1-5
TGTGCCAGCAGCTCCATGGACAGGGAACCTAATCAGCCCCAGCATTTT
CASSSMDREPNQPQHF
>TRBV7-7|-|-|TRBJ2-3
TGTGCCAGCAGCCCAAGTCCGGTAAAAACAGATACGCAGTATTTT
CASSPSPVKTDTQYF
>TRBV4-1|-|-|TRBJ2-2
TGCGCCAGCAGCCAGGAGCACACCGGGGAGCTGTTTTTT
CASSQEHTGELFF
>TRBV11-3|-|-|TRBJ2-2
TGTGCCAGCAGCTTAGGATACCTATCCACCGGGGAGCTGTTTTTT
CASSLGYLSTGELFF
>TRBV4-1|-|-|TRBJ1-2
TGCGCCAGCAGCCGCGGGACGGAGAACTATGGCTACACCTTC
CASSRGTENYGYTF
>TRBV27|-|-|TRBJ1-1
TGTGCCAGCAGTTACGGGGGAACCACTGAAGCTTTCTTT
CASSYGGTTEAFF
>TRBV30|TRBD1|-|TRBJ1-6
TGTGCCGCCTCCCCCGGAGGGGGCCGTTCACCCCTCCACTTT
CAASPGGGRSPLHF
>TRBV28|TRBD2|-|TRBJ2-1
TGTGCCAGCAGTTTAGGTAGCGGGGATTACAATGAGCAGTTCTTC
CASSLGSGDYNEQFF
>TRBV30|-|-|TRBJ1-3
TGTGCCTGGACCAAGACAGCTCATTACTCTGGAAACACCATATATTTT
CAWTKTAHYSGNTIYF
>TRBV30|-|-|TRBJ2-5
TGTGCCTGGAGTGGACAGGCCCAAGAGACCCAGTACTTC
CAWSGQAQETQYF
>TRBV2|TRBD2|once|TRBJ2-5
TGTGCCAGCAGTGACCGCGGACTAGCGGGGGGGCAAGAGACCCAGTACTTC
CASSDRGLAGGQETQYF
>TRBV11-2|TRBD2|-|TRBJ2-3
TGTGCCAGCAGCTTTGCAGCGGGACGACATACAGATACGCAGTATTTT
CASSFAAGRHTDTQYF
>TRBV4-2|-|once|TRBJ1-2
TGTGCCAGCAGCCAAGAGTCCAGAAGAGGCTACACCTTC
CASSQESRRGYTF
>TRBV21-1|-|-|TRBJ1-2
TGTGCAGGGCGGGGCCTAGATGGCTACACCTTC
CAGRGLDGYTF
>TRBV14|-|once|TRBJ1-1
TGTGCCAGCAGCCTATCCGGCACTGAAGCTTTCTTT
CASSLSGTEAFF
>TRBV6-5|-|-|TRBJ1-3
TGTGCCAGCAGATCAACAGGGAGCTCTGGAAACACCATATATTTT
CASRSTGSSGNTIYF
>TRBV27|TRBD2|-|TRBJ2-3
TGTGCCAGCAGTTCCCCTGCCGCGGGGGGGCAGGAGGATACGCAGTATTTT
CASSSPAAGGQEDTQYF
>TRBV28|TRBD1|-|TRBJ1-2
TGTGCCAGCACCCCGGACAGGTCTTATGATGGCTACACCTTC
CASTPDRSYDGYTF
>TRBV6-5|-|-|TRBJ2-1
TGTGCCAGCAGGGAGCTGGATGAGCAGTTCTTC
CASRELDEQFF